The clone carrying this TCR beta chain showed up many times. The sample belongs to a study of response to subunit inactivated influenza vaccine. The CDR3 is 14 amino acids. Germline-derived CDR1 and CDR2 are SQVTM and ANQGSEA. Trimming left V 4 bases short and J 4 bases short, with 15 bases between. TCRdb itself ran the RT-PCR reads through MiXCR, one entry per CDR3 protein. Here the sample spans roughly 790,000 distinct CDR3 sequences, about 20% being singletons. The V call is TRBV29-1, the J call TRBJ2-3, with TRBD1 as a possible D gene (5 bases). Sequencing was performed on PBMCs from blood, taken 5 to 6 days after vaccination. This TCR was recovered from a man aged 50 to 60 who received an inactivated influenza vaccine. The DNA of the CDR3 is TGCAGCGTTGTAACCCCCGAACAGGCAGATACGCAGTATTTT. This gives the protein CSVVTPEQADTQYF.